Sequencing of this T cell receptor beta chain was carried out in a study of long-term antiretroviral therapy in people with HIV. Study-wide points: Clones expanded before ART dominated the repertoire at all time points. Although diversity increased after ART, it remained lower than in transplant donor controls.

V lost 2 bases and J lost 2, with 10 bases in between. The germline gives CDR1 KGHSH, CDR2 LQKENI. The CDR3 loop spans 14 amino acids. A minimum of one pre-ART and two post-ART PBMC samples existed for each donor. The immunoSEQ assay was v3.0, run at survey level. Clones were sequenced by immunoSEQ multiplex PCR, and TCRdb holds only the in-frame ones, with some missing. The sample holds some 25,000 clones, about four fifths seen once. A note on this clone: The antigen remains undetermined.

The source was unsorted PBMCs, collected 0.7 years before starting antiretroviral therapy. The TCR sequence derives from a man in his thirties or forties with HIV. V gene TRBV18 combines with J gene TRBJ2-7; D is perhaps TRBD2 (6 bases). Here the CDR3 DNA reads TGTGCCAGCTCACCAGGGGGGTTCACCTACGAGCAGTACTTC. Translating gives CASSPGGFTYEQYF.